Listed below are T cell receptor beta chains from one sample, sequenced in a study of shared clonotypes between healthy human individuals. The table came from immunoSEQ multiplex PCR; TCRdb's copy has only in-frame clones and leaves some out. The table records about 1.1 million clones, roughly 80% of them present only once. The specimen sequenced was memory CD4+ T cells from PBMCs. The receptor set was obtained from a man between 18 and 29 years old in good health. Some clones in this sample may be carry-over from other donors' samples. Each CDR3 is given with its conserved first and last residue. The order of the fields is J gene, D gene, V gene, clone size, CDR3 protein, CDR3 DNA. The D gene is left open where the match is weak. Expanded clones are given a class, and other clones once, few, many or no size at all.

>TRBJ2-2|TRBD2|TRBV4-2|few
CASSVLAEGGELFF
TGTGCCAGCAGCGTACTAGCGGAGGGCGGGGAGCTGTTTTTT
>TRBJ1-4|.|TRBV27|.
CASSQDRRNEKLFF
TGTGCCAGCAGTCAAGACAGGAGGAATGAAAAACTGTTTTTT
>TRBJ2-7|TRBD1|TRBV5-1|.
CASRPGQGAYEQYF
TGCGCCAGCAGACCGGGACAGGGGGCCTACGAGCAGTACTTC
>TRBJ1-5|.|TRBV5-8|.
CASSSSGFQPQHF
TGTGCCAGCAGCTCGTCAGGGTTCCAGCCCCAGCATTTT
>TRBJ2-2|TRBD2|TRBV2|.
CASSSMSGRNTGELFF
TGTGCCAGCAGTAGTATGAGCGGGAGGAACACCGGGGAGCTGTTTTTT
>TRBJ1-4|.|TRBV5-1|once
CASSPYSGLNEKLFF
TGCGCCAGCAGCCCCTACTCGGGCCTTAATGAAAAACTGTTTTTT
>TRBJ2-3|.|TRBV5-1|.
CASSLEPQGSLSDTQYF
TGCGCCAGCAGCTTGGAGCCACAAGGTTCCCTCTCAGATACGCAGTATTTT
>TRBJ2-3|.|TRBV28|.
CASTGTDTQYF
TGTGCCAGCACCGGCACAGATACGCAGTATTTT
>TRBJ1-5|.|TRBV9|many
CASSYQAGQPQHF
TGTGCCAGCAGCTACCAGGCGGGTCAGCCCCAGCATTTT
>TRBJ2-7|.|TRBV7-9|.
CASSPSYEQYF
TGTGCCAGCAGCCCTTCCTACGAGCAGTACTTC
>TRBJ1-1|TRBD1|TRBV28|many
CASSLWGSGGRTTEAFF
TGTGCCAGCAGTTTATGGGGGTCAGGGGGACGCACCACTGAAGCTTTCTTT
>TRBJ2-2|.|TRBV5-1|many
CASRFLAGGTGELFF
TGCGCCAGCAGATTTTTAGCCGGAGGAACCGGGGAGCTGTTTTTT
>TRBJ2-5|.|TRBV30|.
CAWSVLEQETQYF
TGTGCCTGGAGTGTACTAGAGCAAGAGACCCAGTACTTC
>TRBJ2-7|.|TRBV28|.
CASQSGTDTYEQYF
TGTGCCTCCCAAAGTGGGACTGACACCTACGAGCAGTACTTC
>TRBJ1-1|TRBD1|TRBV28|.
CAIPSVKGQGTTEAFF
TGTGCCATCCCCTCTGTGAAGGGACAGGGGACCACTGAAGCTTTCTTT
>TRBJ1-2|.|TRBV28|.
CASSPPGASGVSGYTF
TGTGCCAGCAGTCCCCCAGGGGCTTCGGGTGTTAGTGGCTACACCTTC
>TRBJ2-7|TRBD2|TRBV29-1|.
CSVGRLAGYEQYF
TGCAGCGTTGGGCGTCTAGCGGGCTACGAGCAGTACTTC
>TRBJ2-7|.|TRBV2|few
CASTVGRYEQYF
TGTGCCAGCACGGTTGGGCGTTACGAGCAGTACTTC
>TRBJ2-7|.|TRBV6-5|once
CASSLRGPYEQYF
TGTGCCAGCAGTTTGAGGGGCCCCTACGAGCAGTACTTC
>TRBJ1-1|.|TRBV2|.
CASTGPATEAFF
TGTGCCAGCACGGGCCCGGCCACTGAAGCTTTCTTT